A single sample is the source of the 29 T cell receptor beta chains below, sequenced in a study of T cell repertoires in ileal Crohn's disease. Sample time point: neoterminal ileum biopsy at postoperative endoscopy, about 6 months after surgery. Data came from immunoSEQ multiplex PCR; TCRdb stores just in-frame clones and leaves some out. The repertoire holds about 11,000 clones, with about four fifths as singletons. Sequencing was performed on ileal tissue. The receptors originated from an adult with Crohn's disease.

The chain uses TRBV6-4 and TRBJ2-1; 12 bases map to TRBD2. The V gene end was trimmed by 2 bases and the J gene end by 7 bases; junction bases not matched to a gene: 0. Germline CDR1 and CDR2: MRHNA and SNTAGT. This CDR3 comprises 14 residues. The CDR3 reads CASSDGTSGNEQFF. DNA of the CDR3: TGTGCCAGCAGTGACGGGACTAGCGGGAATGAGCAGTTCTTC.

The chain employs TRBV27 and TRBJ1-2; D uncertain. CDR1 MNHEY and CDR2 SMNVEV come from the germline V gene (reference sequence). The CDR3 is made up of 13 amino acids. V was pared by 3 bases and J by 0 bases, with 5 bases between. The CDR3 here is CASSFNANYGYTF. DNA for the CDR3: TGTGCCAGCAGTTTTAATGCTAACTATGGCTACACCTTC.

The gene calls are TRBV7-3 and TRBJ2-3; 10 bases match TRBD2. The CDR3 contains 16 residues. After removal of 5 bases from V and 5 bases from J, the junction contained 10 bases not matched to a gene. Germline V gene data show CDR1 as SGHTA and CDR2 as FQGTGA. As DNA, the CDR3 is TGTGCCAGCAGCCCCTTAGCGGGAGGCCGAGGAGATACGCAGTATTTT. Its protein product is CASSPLAGGRGDTQYF.

This clone was observed a handful of times. As DNA, the CDR3 is TGTGCCAGCTCACCGGGCGGGGGAGCTTTCTTT. This encodes CASSPGGGAFF. This chain connects TRBV18 to TRBJ1-1, with D possibly being TRBD1 (5 bases). CDR1 and CDR2 (germline): KGHSH, LQKENI. The germline V and J ends were trimmed by 3 bases and 10 bases, with 9 bases remaining between them. The CDR3 is 11 residues long.

J is TRBJ2-1 and V is TRBV30; D possibly corresponds to TRBD2 (6 bases). The V gene lost 4 bases and the J gene lost 7 bases, with 14 bases spanning the gap. Germline assignment: CDR1 GTSNPN and CDR2 SVGIG (reference sequence). This CDR3 region has 13 residues. Here the CDR3 DNA reads TGTGCCTGGACTAAACTAGCCAGGAATGAGCAGTTCTTC. Amino acid sequence: CAWTKLARNEQFF.

The gene calls are TRBV4-2 and TRBJ1-4; tentative D call: TRBD1 (5 bases). V lost 3 bases and J 7 bases, leaving 18 bases between the germline ends. CDR1 is LGHNA, CDR2 YNFKEQ, per germline. The CDR3 runs to 16 residues. In nucleotides, the CDR3 is TGTGCCAGCAGCCAGTCCCAGGGAACACGGCTTGAAAAACTGTTTTTT. Protein: CASSQSQGTRLEKLFF.

V gene TRBV28 combines with J gene TRBJ2-3; weak D call: TRBD2 (7 bases). V lost 11 bases and J 9 bases, leaving 15 bases between the germline ends. CDR3 length equals 11 residues. The germline gives CDR1 MDHEN, CDR2 SYDVKM. The CDR3 bases are TGTGCCGGAGGGGGGGCAGGCACGCAGTATTTT. It is translated as CAGGGAGTQYF. Using reference TRBV28 and TRBJ2-3 for the parts outside the CDR3, the full variable domain is DVKVTQSSRYLVKRTGEKVFLECVQDMDHENMFWYRQDPGLGLRLIYFSYDVKMKEKGDIPEGYSVSREKKERFSLILESASTNQTSMYLCAGGGAGTQYFGPGTRLTVL.

A few counts support this clone. The V and J genes are TRBV6-1 and TRBJ1-4; 9 bases line up with TRBD1. CDR1 is MNHNS and CDR2 is SASEGT in the germline V gene. The CDR3 is 15 residues long. V was clipped by 3 bases and J by 5 bases; unmatched bases: 4. CDR3 DNA: TGTGCCAGCAGTGACCTGACAGGGGGAAATGAAAAACTGTTTTTT. This sequence encodes CASSDLTGGNEKLFF.

The table lists this clone with a few counts. The V call is TRBV10-1, the J call TRBJ2-7; D not certain. Germline V gene sequence: CDR1 WNHNN, CDR2 SYGVQD (reference sequence). Trimming removed 4 bases at V and 2 bases at J, with 12 bases between. The CDR3 length is 14 residues. The CDR3 here is CASSVGIGAYEQYF. The CDR3 region has the DNA TGCGCCAGCAGTGTAGGCATAGGAGCCTACGAGCAGTACTTC.

This clone has a handful of counts. The chain links TRBV6-5 to TRBJ2-1, with TRBD2 matching over 11 bases. V dropped 6 bases and J dropped 12; count of bases not matched to a gene: 4. Germline CDR1 MNHEY, CDR2 SVGAGI. The CDR3 has 12 amino acids. The CDR3 DNA reads as TGTGCCAGCAGGACCCTAGCGGGAGGGCAGTTCTTC. The encoded protein is CASRTLAGGQFF.

This sequence joins TRBV7-3 and TRBJ2-1; D possibly corresponds to TRBD2 (5 bases). The CDR3 is made up of 13 amino acids. The V gene's germline CDR1 is SGHTA and CDR2 FQGTGA. Trimming cost V 4 bases and J 3 bases, with 7 bases left between them. CDR3 in amino acids: CASSSGIYNEQFF. DNA for the CDR3: TGTGCCAGCAGCTCCGGGATCTACAATGAGCAGTTCTTC.

The chain uses TRBV6-5 and TRBJ1-1, with 7 bases matching TRBD1. The germline gives CDR1 MNHEY, CDR2 SVGAGI. This CDR3 spans 14 amino acids. J lost 5 bases, V lost 5 bases, and 8 bases had no gene match. The CDR3 region is CASSPDRVWTEAFF. The CDR3 bases are TGTGCCAGCAGTCCCGACAGGGTGTGGACTGAAGCTTTCTTT.

V and J are TRBV2 and TRBJ1-3; tentative D call: TRBD1 (6 bases). There are 14 residues in the CDR3. Trimming removed 4 bases at V and 10 bases at J, with 17 bases between. CDR1 is SNHLY and CDR2 is FYNNEI in the germline V gene. The CDR3 region has the DNA TGTGCCAGCAGTGCTGGACAGCTCCTGGGTACCATATATTTT. It encodes CASSAGQLLGTIYF.

In DNA form, the CDR3 reads TGTGCCAGCAGCTTAAATTTCCGGTACGAGCAGTACTTC. Protein sequence: CASSLNFRYEQYF. The chain uses TRBV7-3 and TRBJ2-7, with no clear D. The V end was cut by 1 base, the J end by 4 bases, with 8 bases between. CDR1 SGHTA and CDR2 FQGTGA come from the germline V gene. This CDR3 is built from 13 residues.

The rearrangement links TRBV19 to TRBJ2-7; 14 bases are shared with TRBD2. V lost 1 base to trimming and J lost 3 bases; unmatched junction nucleotides: 5. Germline V gene data show CDR1 as LNHDA and CDR2 as SQIVND (reference sequence). The CDR3 spans 17 residues. The DNA of the CDR3 is TGTGCCAGTAGTATAGGGTCAGGGACTAGCGGGAGCTACGAGCAGTACTTC. Translation gives CASSIGSGTSGSYEQYF.

CDR3 coding DNA: TGTGCCAGCTCACCAAAAGTAGGTGGGACAGGGACCGGACAGCCCCAGCATTTT. As protein: CASSPKVGGTGTGQPQHF. The gene calls are TRBV18 and TRBJ1-5; TRBD1 aligns across 9 bases. There are 18 residues in the CDR3. Germline assignment: CDR1 KGHSH and CDR2 LQKENI. Germline trimming cut 2 bases from V and 7 bases from J; bases unmatched to any gene: 15.

This clone was seen a handful of times. The rearrangement links TRBV2 to TRBJ2-7; D unresolved. Germline CDR1 SNHLY, CDR2 FYNNEI. This CDR3 has 11 amino acids. Trimming shortened V by 7 bases and J by 5 bases, and 9 bases separated the two germline ends. In nucleotides, the CDR3 is TGTGCCAGCACCAGATTCAACGAGCAGTACTTC. Translating it yields CASTRFNEQYF. Using reference TRBV2 and TRBJ2-7 for the parts outside the CDR3, the full variable domain is EPEVTQTPSHQVTQMGQEVILRCVPISNHLYFYWYRQILGQKVEFLVSFYNNEISEKSEIFDDQFSVERPDGSNFTLKIRSTKLEDSAMYFCASTRFNEQYFGPGTRLTVT.

The J gene is TRBJ2-4, the V gene TRBV9; D is possibly TRBD1 (6 bases). The length of the CDR3 is 16 residues. The V end lost 0 bases, the J end lost 2 bases, and 12 bases lay between the germline ends. Germline CDR1 and CDR2: SGDLS and YYNGEE. DNA for the CDR3: TGTGCCAGCAGCGTAGGTCAGGGGAGTTCCAAAAACATTCAGTACTTC. The encoded protein is CASSVGQGSSKNIQYF.

The CDR3 region has the DNA TGTGCCAGCAGAGCATCGGGACTGTATGGCTACACCTTC. It is translated as CASRASGLYGYTF. This chain uses TRBV6-1 with TRBJ1-2; a possible D gene is TRBD1 (5 bases). The CDR3 length is 13 residues. Germline-derived CDR1 and CDR2 are MNHNS and SASEGT. Trimming left V 6 bases short and J 5 bases short, with 13 bases between.

The genes are TRBV15 and TRBJ1-6; D is undetermined. This CDR3 has 14 residues. CDR1 and CDR2 from the germline V gene are LNHNV and YYDKDF (reference sequence). The V gene lost 0 bases and the J gene lost 5 bases, with 5 bases spanning the gap. The CDR3 DNA reads as TGTGCCACCAGCAGAGATCCGGATAATTCACCCCTCCACTTT. Residues: CATSRDPDNSPLHF.

V usage is TRBV4-2 and J usage is TRBJ2-7, with 10 nucleotides matching TRBD1. The CDR3 spans 16 residues. The V and J ends lost 1 base and 6 bases, in that order; junction bases with no gene match: 9. CDR1 and CDR2 from the germline V gene are LGHNA and YNFKEQ. The CDR3 region has the DNA TGTGCCAGCAGCCAAGTGTGGGGGACAGGGGCTGGCGAGCAGTACTTC. It specifies CASSQVWGTGAGEQYF.

This chain connects TRBV2 to TRBJ2-6; D perhaps matches TRBD2 (7 bases). The CDR3 has 18 amino acids. V was trimmed by 6 bases and J by 2 bases, leaving 20 bases between them. The germline V gene encodes CDR1 SNHLY and CDR2 FYNNEI. CDR3 sequence: CASRLGGGESAGANVLTF. The CDR3 region has the DNA TGTGCCAGCAGACTAGGGGGGGGAGAATCGGCTGGGGCCAACGTCCTGACTTTC.

The chain is built from TRBV6-5 and TRBJ1-3; 8 nucleotides align to TRBD1. The ends lost 6 bases at V and 4 bases at J; junction bases unmatched: 8. The CDR3 length is 15 residues. Germline V gene data show CDR1 as MNHEY and CDR2 as SVGAGI. CDR3 in amino acids: CASRLVTGAGNTIYF. CDR3 bases: TGTGCCAGCAGGCTAGTGACAGGGGCCGGAAACACCATATATTTT.

The chain is built from TRBV6-1 and TRBJ1-2; D unresolved. Germline loops: CDR1 MNHNS, CDR2 SASEGT. The CDR3 length is 14 residues. Trimming pared 3 bases from V and 4 bases from J, leaving 12 bases between. CDR3 protein: CASSENSRSYGYTF. The CDR3 coding sequence is TGTGCCAGCAGTGAGAACAGCCGAAGCTATGGCTACACCTTC.

The chain joins TRBV27 to TRBJ1-3; 9 positions match TRBD1. This CDR3 spans 15 amino acids. Trimming took 5 bases from V and 15 from J; bases not matched to a gene: 17. Germline loops: CDR1 MNHEY, CDR2 SMNVEV (reference sequence). The CDR3 nucleotides are TGTGCCAGCAGTAGATCCGGGACAGGGAAATTGGGCGAATATTTT. Its translation: CASSRSGTGKLGEYF.

The genes are TRBV14 and TRBJ1-6; maybe TRBD1 (5 bases). V was trimmed by 4 bases and J by 9 bases, leaving 19 bases between them. The CDR3 length is 16 residues. Germline lookup yields CDR1 SGHDN and CDR2 FVKESK. The CDR3 coding sequence is TGTGCCAGCAGCCTACAACCTTGGCAGGGATCTTCACCCCTCCACTTT. Amino acid sequence: CASSLQPWQGSSPLHF.

J is TRBJ2-7 and V is TRBV28; D not resolved. The CDR3 is 13 amino acids. The V and J ends lost 6 bases and 1 base respectively, with 10 bases between them. Germline CDR1 reads MDHEN; CDR2 reads SYDVKM. The CDR3 loop is CASSVGGSYEQYF. The CDR3 region has the DNA TGTGCCAGCAGCGTTGGCGGTTCCTACGAGCAGTACTTC.

This chain connects TRBV19 to TRBJ1-2, with 10 bases matching TRBD1. Germline CDR1 LNHDA, CDR2 SQIVND (reference sequence). The CDR3 contains 15 residues. Losses at the gene ends were 7 bases for V and 11 bases for J; bases not matched to a gene: 16. CDR3 nucleotide sequence: TGTGCCAGTATCCGTTCTCCGGGACAGGGGATGAGGTACACCTTC. It codes for CASIRSPGQGMRYTF.

This clone has just a few counts. This chain uses TRBV6-5 with TRBJ2-1; the D gene is possibly TRBD2 (6 bases). With 10 bases removed from V and 7 bases from J, the gap between germline ends came to 17 bases. The germline V gene encodes CDR1 MNHEY and CDR2 SVGAGI. The CDR3 length is 13 residues. CDR3 sequence: CATEDYPRNEQFF. Written as DNA, the CDR3 is TGTGCCACCGAGGACTACCCTAGGAATGAGCAGTTCTTC.